The clone carrying this T cell receptor beta chain was found a few times. Its antigen is not identified. The CDR3 runs to 14 residues. V was clipped by 1 base and J by 6 bases, with 13 bases between them. The germline V gene encodes CDR1 DFQATT and CDR2 SNEGSKA (reference sequence). The entry originates in a study of spatial heterogeneity in lung cancer. Whole-study findings and limits: There were more appearances of ubiquitous expanded tumor TCRs in blood at resection than at follow-up.

Time point specified: sample taken at primary tumor resection. Sequencing was performed on whole RNA extracted from tumor and nontumor lung tissue, or from frozen PBMC, and the material was left unsorted. TCRdb fed the 5' RACE reads into MiXCR, producing one record per CDR3 protein. Of under 25,000 distinct CDR3 sequences in the sample, approximately 7% were seen once. This TCR came from a male donor with early-stage non-small cell lung cancer. The chain employs TRBV20-1 and TRBJ1-5; D unresolved. The sample was PBMCs, taken at surgery. The CDR3 here is CSARAGQFGQPQHF. As DNA, the CDR3 is TGCAGTGCTAGAGCAGGTCAATTCGGTCAGCCCCAGCATTTT.